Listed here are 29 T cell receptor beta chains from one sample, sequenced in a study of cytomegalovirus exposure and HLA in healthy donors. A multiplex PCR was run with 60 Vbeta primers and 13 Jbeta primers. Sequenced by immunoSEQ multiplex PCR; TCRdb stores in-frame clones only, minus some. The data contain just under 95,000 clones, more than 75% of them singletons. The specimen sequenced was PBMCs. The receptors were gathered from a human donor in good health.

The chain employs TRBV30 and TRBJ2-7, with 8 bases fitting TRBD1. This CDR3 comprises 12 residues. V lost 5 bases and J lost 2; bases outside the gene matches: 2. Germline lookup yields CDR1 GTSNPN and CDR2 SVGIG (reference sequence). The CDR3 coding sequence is TGTGCCTGGGGGACAGGTACCTACGAGCAGTACTTC. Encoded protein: CAWGTGTYEQYF.

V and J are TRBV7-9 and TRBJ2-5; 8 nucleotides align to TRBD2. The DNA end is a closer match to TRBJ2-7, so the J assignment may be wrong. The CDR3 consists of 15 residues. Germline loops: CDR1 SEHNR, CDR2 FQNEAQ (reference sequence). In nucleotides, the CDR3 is TGTGCCAGCAGCCCCCCCATAGCGGGGCACTACGAGCAGTACTTC. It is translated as CASSPPIAGHYEQYF.

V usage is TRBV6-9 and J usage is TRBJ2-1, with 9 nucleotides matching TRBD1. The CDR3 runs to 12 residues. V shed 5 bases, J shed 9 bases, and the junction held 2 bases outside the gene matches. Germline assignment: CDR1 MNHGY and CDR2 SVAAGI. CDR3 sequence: CASSQQGAEQFF. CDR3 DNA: TGTGCCAGCAGTCAACAGGGGGCTGAGCAGTTCTTC.

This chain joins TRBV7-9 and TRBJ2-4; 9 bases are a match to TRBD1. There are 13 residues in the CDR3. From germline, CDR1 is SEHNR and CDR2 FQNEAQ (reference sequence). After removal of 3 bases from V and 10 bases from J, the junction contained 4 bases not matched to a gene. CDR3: CASSFRTGAIQYF. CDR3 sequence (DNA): TGTGCCAGCAGCTTTAGGACAGGGGCAATTCAGTACTTC.

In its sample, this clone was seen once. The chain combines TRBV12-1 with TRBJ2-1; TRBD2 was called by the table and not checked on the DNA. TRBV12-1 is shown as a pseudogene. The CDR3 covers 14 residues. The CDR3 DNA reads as TGTGCCAGCAGCTTTGTAGCGGGTGGGGATGAGCAGTTCTTC. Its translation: CASSFVAGGDEQFF.

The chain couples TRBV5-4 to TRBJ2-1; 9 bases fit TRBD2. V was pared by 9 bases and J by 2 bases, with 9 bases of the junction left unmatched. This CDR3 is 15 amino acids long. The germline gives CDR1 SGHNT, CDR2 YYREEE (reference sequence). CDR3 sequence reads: CATSKAGGTYNEQFF. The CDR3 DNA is TGTGCCACCTCCAAAGCGGGAGGAACCTACAATGAGCAGTTCTTC.

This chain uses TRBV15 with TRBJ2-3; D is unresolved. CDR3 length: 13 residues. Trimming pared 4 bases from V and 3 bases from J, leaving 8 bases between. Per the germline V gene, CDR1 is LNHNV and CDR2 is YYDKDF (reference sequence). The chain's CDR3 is CATSNVETDTQYF. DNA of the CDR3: TGTGCCACCAGCAATGTGGAGACAGATACGCAGTATTTT.

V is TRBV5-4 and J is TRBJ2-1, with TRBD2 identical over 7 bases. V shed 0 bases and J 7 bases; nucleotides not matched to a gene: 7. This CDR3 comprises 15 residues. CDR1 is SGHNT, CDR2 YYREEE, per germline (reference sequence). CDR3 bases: TGTGCCAGCAGCTTGGTGGGAGGGCCCGGGAATGAGCAGTTCTTC. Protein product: CASSLVGGPGNEQFF.

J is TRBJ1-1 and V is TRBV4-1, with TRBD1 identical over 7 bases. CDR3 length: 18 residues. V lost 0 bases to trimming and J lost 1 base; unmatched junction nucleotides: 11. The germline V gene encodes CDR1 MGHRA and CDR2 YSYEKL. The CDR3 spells CASSQEDGTVWGNTEAFF. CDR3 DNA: TGCGCCAGCAGCCAAGAAGACGGGACAGTTTGGGGGAACACTGAAGCTTTCTTT.

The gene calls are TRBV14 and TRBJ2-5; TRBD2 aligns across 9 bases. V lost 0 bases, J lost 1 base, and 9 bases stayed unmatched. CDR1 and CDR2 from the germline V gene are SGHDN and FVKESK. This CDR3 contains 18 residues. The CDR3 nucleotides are TGTGCCAGCAGCCAAGAATGGCGACGCGGGGGGGCCCAAGAGACCCAGTACTTC. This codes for CASSQEWRRGGAQETQYF.

CDR3 sequence (DNA): TGTGCCAGTAGGGTCCCCGGGACAGGGGCCCGAGCTAACTATGGCTACACCTTC. Its translation: CASRVPGTGARANYGYTF. The rearrangement joins TRBV19 to TRBJ1-2; TRBD1 matches at 10 bases. This CDR3 is built from 18 residues. J gave up 0 bases and V 6 bases, and 13 bases lay outside the gene matches. Per germline, CDR1 LNHDA and CDR2 SQIVND (reference sequence).

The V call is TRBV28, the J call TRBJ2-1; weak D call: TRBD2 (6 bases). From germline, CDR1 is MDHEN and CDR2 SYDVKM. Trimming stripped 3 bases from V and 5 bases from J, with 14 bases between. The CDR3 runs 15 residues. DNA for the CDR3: TGTGCCAGCAGTTTCGGCGGGGCGCAAGACAATGAGCAGTTCTTC. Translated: CASSFGGAQDNEQFF.

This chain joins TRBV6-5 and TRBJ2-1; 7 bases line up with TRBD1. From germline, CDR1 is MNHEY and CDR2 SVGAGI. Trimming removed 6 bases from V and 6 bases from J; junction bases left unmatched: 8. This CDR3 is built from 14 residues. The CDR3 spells CASSLQTGSNEQFF. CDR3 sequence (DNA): TGTGCCAGCAGCCTTCAGACAGGGAGCAATGAGCAGTTCTTC.

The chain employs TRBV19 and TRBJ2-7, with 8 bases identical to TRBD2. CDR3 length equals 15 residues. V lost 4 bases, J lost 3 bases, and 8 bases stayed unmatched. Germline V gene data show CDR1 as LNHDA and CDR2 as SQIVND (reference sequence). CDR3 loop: CASSRFGTSGYEQYF. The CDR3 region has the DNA TGTGCCAGTAGTAGATTCGGAACTAGCGGCTACGAGCAGTACTTC.

This chain's CDR3 is CAISPLGASGSLSSYEQYF. For the CDR3, the DNA is TGTGCCATCAGTCCCCTCGGGGCTAGCGGGAGCCTTAGCTCCTACGAGCAGTACTTC. The V call is TRBV10-3, the J call TRBJ2-7, with 10 bases matching TRBD2. V shed 5 bases, J shed 0 bases, and the junction held 16 bases outside the gene matches. The CDR3 spans 19 residues. Germline lookup yields CDR1 ENHRY and CDR2 SYGVKD.

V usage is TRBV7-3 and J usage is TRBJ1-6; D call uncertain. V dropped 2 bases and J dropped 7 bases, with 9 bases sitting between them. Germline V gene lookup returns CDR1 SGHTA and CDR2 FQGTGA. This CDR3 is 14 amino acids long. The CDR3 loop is CASSLGPYNSPLHF. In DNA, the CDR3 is TGTGCCAGCAGCTTAGGGCCGTACAATTCACCCCTCCACTTT. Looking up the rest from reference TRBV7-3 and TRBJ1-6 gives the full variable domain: GAGVSQTPSNKVTEKGKYVELRCDPISGHTALYWYRQSLGQGPEFLIYFQGTGAADDSGLPNDRFFAVRPEGSVSTLKIQRTERGDSAVYLCASSLGPYNSPLHFGNGTRLTVT.

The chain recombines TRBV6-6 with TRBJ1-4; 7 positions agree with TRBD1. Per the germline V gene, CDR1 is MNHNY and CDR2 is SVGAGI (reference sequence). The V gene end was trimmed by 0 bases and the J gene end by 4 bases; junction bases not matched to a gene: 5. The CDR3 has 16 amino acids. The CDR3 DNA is TGTGCCAGCAGTTACTCGACAGGGCCCAGTAATGAAAAACTGTTTTTT. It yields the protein CASSYSTGPSNEKLFF.

The CDR3, as DNA: TGTGCCAGCAGCTTCGGGACTAGCGACCCTAAGGGGCAGTTCTTC. This codes for CASSFGTSDPKGQFF. This chain joins TRBV4-2 and TRBJ2-1; 10 bases line up with TRBD2. Germline V gene sequence: CDR1 LGHNA, CDR2 YNFKEQ. This CDR3 contains 15 residues. V was pared by 5 bases and J by 12 bases, with 13 bases of the junction left unmatched.

CDR3 region: CASSYASGTHEQFF. In DNA, the CDR3 is TGTGCCAGCAGTTACGCTAGCGGGACGCATGAGCAGTTCTTC. The chain has TRBV28 and TRBJ2-1; 9 bases fit TRBD2. The germline V gene has CDR1 MDHEN and CDR2 SYDVKM. The CDR3 spans 14 residues. V was pared by 4 bases and J by 8 bases, with 6 bases of the junction left unmatched.

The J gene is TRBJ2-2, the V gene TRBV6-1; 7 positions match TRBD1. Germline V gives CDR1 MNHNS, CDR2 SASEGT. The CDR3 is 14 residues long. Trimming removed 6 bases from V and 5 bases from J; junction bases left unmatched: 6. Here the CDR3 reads CASRGQRRTGELFF. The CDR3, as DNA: TGTGCCAGCAGGGGACAGCGAAGGACCGGGGAGCTGTTTTTT.

The CDR3 reads CASSSTGGSYTF. In nucleotides, the CDR3 is TGTGCCAGCAGCTCTACAGGGGGGTCCTACACCTTC. V is TRBV5-6 and J is TRBJ1-2; 8 bases fit TRBD1. The CDR3 is 12 amino acids. Germline CDR1 and CDR2: SGHDT and YYEEEE. The V segment lost 3 bases and the J segment 10 bases; nucleotides outside the gene matches: 5. The whole variable domain, remainder taken from reference TRBV5-6 and TRBJ1-2, is DAGVTQSPTHLIKTRGQQVTLRCSPKSGHDTVSWYQQALGQGPQFIFQYYEEEERQRGNFPDRFSGHQFPNYSSELNVNALLLGDSALYLCASSSTGGSYTFGSGTRLTVV.

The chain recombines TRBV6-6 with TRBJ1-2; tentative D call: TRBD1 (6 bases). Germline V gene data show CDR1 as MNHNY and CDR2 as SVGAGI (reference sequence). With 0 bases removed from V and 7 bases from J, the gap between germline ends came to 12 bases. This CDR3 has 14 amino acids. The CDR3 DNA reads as TGTGCCAGCAGTTACTCGCCAGGGGCGACTGGCTACACCTTC. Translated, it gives CASSYSPGATGYTF.

In DNA form, the CDR3 reads TGCGCCAGCAGCTCCTCAGGGAACACTGAAGCTTTCTTT. Encoded protein: CASSSSGNTEAFF. This rearrangement joins TRBV5-1 to TRBJ1-1, with D unresolved. The CDR3 runs 13 residues. Trimming pared 3 bases from V and 1 base from J, leaving 7 bases between. The germline CDR1 and CDR2 sequences are SGHRS and YFSETQ. Filled out from reference TRBV5-1 and TRBJ1-1, the complete variable domain reads KAGVTQTPRYLIKTRGQQVTLSCSPISGHRSVSWYQQTPGQGLQFLFEYFSETQRNKGNFPGRFSGRQFSNSRSEMNVSTLELGDSALYLCASSSSGNTEAFFGQGTRLTVV.

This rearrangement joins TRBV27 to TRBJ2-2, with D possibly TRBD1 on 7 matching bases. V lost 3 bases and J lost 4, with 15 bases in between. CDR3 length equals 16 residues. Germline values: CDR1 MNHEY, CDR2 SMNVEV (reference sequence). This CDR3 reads CASSFIRQGGTGELFF. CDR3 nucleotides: TGTGCCAGCAGTTTTATACGACAGGGAGGCACCGGGGAGCTGTTTTTT.

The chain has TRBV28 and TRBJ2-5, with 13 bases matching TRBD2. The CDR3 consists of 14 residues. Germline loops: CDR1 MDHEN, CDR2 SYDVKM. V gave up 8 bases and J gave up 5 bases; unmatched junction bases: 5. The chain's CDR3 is CASDGTSGKETQYF. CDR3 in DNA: TGTGCCAGCGACGGGACTAGCGGGAAGGAGACCCAGTACTTC. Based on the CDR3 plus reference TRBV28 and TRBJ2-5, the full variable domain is DVKVTQSSRYLVKRTGEKVFLECVQDMDHENMFWYRQDPGLGLRLIYFSYDVKMKEKGDIPEGYSVSREKKERFSLILESASTNQTSMYLCASDGTSGKETQYFGPGTRLLVL.

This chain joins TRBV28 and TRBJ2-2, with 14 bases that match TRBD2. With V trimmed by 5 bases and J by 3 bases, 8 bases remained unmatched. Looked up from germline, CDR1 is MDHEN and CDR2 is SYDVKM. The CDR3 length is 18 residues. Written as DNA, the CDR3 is TGTGCCAGCAGTCAAGGACTAGCGGGAGGAACCTACACCGGGGAGCTGTTTTTT. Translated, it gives CASSQGLAGGTYTGELFF.

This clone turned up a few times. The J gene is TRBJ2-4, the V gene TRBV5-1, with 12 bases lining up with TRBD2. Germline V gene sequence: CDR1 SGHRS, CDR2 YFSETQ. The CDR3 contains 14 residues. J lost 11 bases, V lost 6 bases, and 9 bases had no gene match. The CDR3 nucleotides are TGCGCCAGCACATCCCTAGCGGGAGGGGGGGTTCAGTACTTC. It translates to CASTSLAGGGVQYF.

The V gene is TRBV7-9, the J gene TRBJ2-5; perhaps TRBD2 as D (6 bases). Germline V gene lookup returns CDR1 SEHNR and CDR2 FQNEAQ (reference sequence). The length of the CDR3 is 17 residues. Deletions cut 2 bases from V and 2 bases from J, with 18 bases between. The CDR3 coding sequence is TGTGCCAGCAGCTTAAGGGGCGCCGGGGGTCTGCAAGAGACCCAGTACTTC. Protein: CASSLRGAGGLQETQYF. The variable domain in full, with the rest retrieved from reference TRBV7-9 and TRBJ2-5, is DTGVSQNPRHKITKRGQNVTFRCDPISEHNRLYWYRQTLGQGPEFLTYFQNEAQLEKSRLLSDRFSAERPKGSFSTLEIQRTEQGDSAMYLCASSLRGAGGLQETQYFGPGTRLLVL.

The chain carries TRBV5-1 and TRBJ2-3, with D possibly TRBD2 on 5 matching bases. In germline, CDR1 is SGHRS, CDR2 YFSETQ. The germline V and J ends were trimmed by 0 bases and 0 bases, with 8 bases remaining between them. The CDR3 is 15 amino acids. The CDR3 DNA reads TGCGCCAGCAGCTTGGCCCGGGGTAGCACAGATACGCAGTATTTT. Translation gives CASSLARGSTDTQYF.